Reported below is one T cell receptor beta chain. Its matching antigen is unknown. The V gene's germline CDR1 is MNHEY and CDR2 SVGAGI. The CDR3 is 15 amino acids. V dropped 4 bases and J dropped 9; count of bases not matched to a gene: 7. PCR involved 60 Vbeta and 13 Jbeta primers. The assay was immunoSEQ multiplex PCR, and TCRdb's table has in-frame clones only and misses some. Here the sample spans over 100,000 clones, approximately 80% being singletons. This sample stems from a study of cytomegalovirus exposure and HLA in healthy donors. As for the study in general: HLA-typed donors were the source of about 85 million unique TCRs, which an early data release held. Researchers found that roughly 77% of 350 to 500 genotyped donors fell within the Caucasian-associated ancestry cluster. General study points: The sole available immune exposure information was CMV serostatus.

The chain employs TRBV6-5 and TRBJ2-1, with 12 bases aligning to TRBD2. This clonotype was obtained from a woman under 30 in good health and CMV-seropositive. The sequencing sample was made of PBMCs. CDR3 loop: CASSFQTSGGGEQFF. CDR3 bases: TGTGCCAGCAGTTTTCAGACTAGCGGGGGAGGTGAGCAGTTCTTC.